Listed here are 2 T cell receptor beta chains from one sample, sequenced in a study of T cells expressing NK-cell markers. TCRdb derives one entry per CDR3 protein from the 5' RACE reads, leaving out DNA. This specimen shows fewer than 300,000 distinct CDR3 sequences; the ten leading clones hold 4% to 5%. Input material: blood T cells: a sorted CD56 or NKG2C T cell subset, CD4+ or CD8+ T cells, or bulk PBMC T cells (not recorded which). The receptor source for this set is a woman aged 18 to 69 in good health.

This chain connects TRBV7-9 to TRBJ1-1. Germline V gives CDR1 SEHNR, CDR2 FQNEAQ (reference sequence). The CDR3 totals 14 residues. CDR3 region: CASSSFAGSTEAFF.

The V and J genes are TRBV7-6 and TRBJ2-3; the D call from TCRdb, TRBD2, cannot be confirmed without DNA. Germline CDR1 and CDR2: SGHVS and FNYEAQ. The CDR3 covers 16 residues. CDR3 sequence reads: CASSPSLAGGRGTQYF. Full variable domain (remainder filled in from reference TRBV7-6 and TRBJ2-3): GAGVSQSPRYKVTKRGQDVALRCDPISGHVSLYWYRQALGQGPEFLTYFNYEAQQDKSGLPNDRFSAERPEGSISTLTIQRTEQRDSAMYRCASSPSLAGGRGTQYFGPGTRLTVL.